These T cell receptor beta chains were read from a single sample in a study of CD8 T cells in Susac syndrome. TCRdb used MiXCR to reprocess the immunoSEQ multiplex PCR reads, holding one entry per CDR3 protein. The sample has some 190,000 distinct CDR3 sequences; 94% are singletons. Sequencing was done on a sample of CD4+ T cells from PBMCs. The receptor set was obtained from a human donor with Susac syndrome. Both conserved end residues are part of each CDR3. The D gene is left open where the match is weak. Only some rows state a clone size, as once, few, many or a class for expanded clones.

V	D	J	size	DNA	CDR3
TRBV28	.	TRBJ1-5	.	TGTGCCAGCAGTGCTAGTGGGATCAATGACCCCCAGCATTTT	CASSASGINDPQHF
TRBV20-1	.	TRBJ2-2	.	TGCAGTGCTAGAAGACAGGAGTACACCGGGGAGCTGTTTTTT	CSARRQEYTGELFF
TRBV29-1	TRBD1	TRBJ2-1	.	TGCAGCGTTGAACAGGGGGCTTCCTACAATGAGCAGTTCTTC	CSVEQGASYNEQFF
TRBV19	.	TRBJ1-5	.	TGTGCCAGTAGTATCAGGCAGGCTGATCAGCCCCAGCATTTT	CASSIRQADQPQHF
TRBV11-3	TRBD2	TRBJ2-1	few	TGTGCCAGCAGCTTAGCGGGGGGGTCCTACAATGAGCAGTTCTTC	CASSLAGGSYNEQFF
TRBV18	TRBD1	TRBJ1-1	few	TGTGCCAGCTCACAGGGGGCGAACACTGAAGCTTTCTTT	CASSQGANTEAFF
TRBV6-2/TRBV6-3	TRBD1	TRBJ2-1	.	TGTGCCAGCAGTCCGGGGACAGCCGTTGGGCAGTTCTTC	CASSPGTAVGQFF
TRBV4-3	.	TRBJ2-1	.	TGCGCCAGCAGCCAAGATCGGGGGAGAGAGCAGTTCTTC	CASSQDRGREQFF
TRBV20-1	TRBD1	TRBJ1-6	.	TGCAGTGCTAGTGCCGGGACAGATAATTCACCCCTCCACTTT	CSASAGTDNSPLHF
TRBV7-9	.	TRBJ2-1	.	TGTGCCAGCAGCTTAGGAGTCGGGAACTACAATGAGCAGTTCTTC	CASSLGVGNYNEQFF